These 13 T cell receptor beta chains were sequenced from one sample in a study of blood T cell repertoires in COVID-19. Sequenced by immunoSEQ multiplex PCR; TCRdb stores in-frame clones only, minus some. The data show more than 150,000 clones, approximately 80% seen once. The sequencing input was PBMCs or T cells enriched from blood (not recorded which). The receptors were sampled from a man aged 60 to 69 who had been exposed to COVID-19.

This rearrangement joins TRBV30 to TRBJ1-4; 8 bases are shared with TRBD1. The CDR3 covers 15 residues. With V trimmed by 7 bases and J by 3 bases, 10 bases remained unmatched. CDR1 GTSNPN and CDR2 SVGIG come from the germline V gene (reference sequence). The DNA for the CDR3 is TGTGCCTCACGGCAGGGGGCAGCAGCTAATGAAAAACTGTTTTTT. Its protein is CASRQGAAANEKLFF.

This clone was picked up a small number of times. Other DNA sequences in this specimen translate into the identical CDR3. The rearrangement uses TRBV7-8 and TRBJ2-7, with D unresolved. In germline, CDR1 is SGHVS, CDR2 FQNEAQ. Trimming took 2 bases from V and 3 from J, leaving 8 bases between them. The length of the CDR3 is 13 residues. CDR3 bases: TGTGCCAGCAGCTTAAGTGGAGTCTACGAGCAGTACTTC. It is translated as CASSLSGVYEQYF.

This chain connects TRBV15 to TRBJ2-7; tentatively, D is TRBD1 (6 bases). The V end lost 6 bases, the J end lost 0 bases, and 15 bases lay between the germline ends. Germline CDR1 LNHNV, CDR2 YYDKDF (reference sequence). This CDR3 is built from 15 residues. The CDR3 sequence is CATRGDRQSSYEQYF. Written as DNA, the CDR3 is TGTGCCACCAGGGGCGACAGGCAAAGCTCCTACGAGCAGTACTTC.

This clone is a singleton in its sample. The chain has TRBV5-8 and TRBJ2-6; 7 bases are a match to TRBD1. Per the germline V gene, CDR1 is SGHTS and CDR2 is YDEGEE. This CDR3 has 17 amino acids. V lost 4 bases to trimming and J lost 3 bases; unmatched junction nucleotides: 10. CDR3 coding DNA: TGTGCCAGCAGCCCCGGACAGGCGCCAGGTGGGGCCAACGTCCTGACTTTC. The encoded protein is CASSPGQAPGGANVLTF.

The CDR3 sequence is CASSALRDSGQHF. The CDR3 nucleotides read TGTGCCAGTAGTGCGCTACGGGACAGCGGCCAGCATTTT. The gene calls are TRBV19 and TRBJ1-5, with 7 bases lining up with TRBD1. The CDR3 totals 13 residues. Trimming cost V 5 bases and J 12 bases; bases outside gene matches: 10. The V gene's germline CDR1 is LNHDA and CDR2 SQIVND (reference sequence).

DNA for the CDR3: TGTGCCAGCAGCTTACGGTCCGAAAGCTCCTACGAGCAGTACTTC. It yields the protein CASSLRSESSYEQYF. The rearrangement links TRBV11-3 to TRBJ2-7; D gene unclear. CDR1 is SGHNT and CDR2 is YENEEA in the germline V gene. V lost 2 bases, J lost 0 bases, and 11 bases lay in between. The CDR3 spans 15 residues. The whole variable domain, remainder taken from reference TRBV11-3 and TRBJ2-7, is EAGVVQSPRYKIIEKKQPVAFWCNPISGHNTLYWYLQNLGQGPELLIRYENEEAVDDSQLPKDRFSAERLKGVDSTLKIQPAELGDSAVYLCASSLRSESSYEQYFGPGTRLTVT.

This clone was observed a few times. The chain carries TRBV4-1 and TRBJ2-5; D uncertain. CDR1 and CDR2 (germline): MGHRA, YSYEKL. The CDR3 loop spans 16 amino acids. V gave up 0 bases and J gave up 0 bases, with 11 bases separating them. The CDR3 protein is CASSQDDWADQETQYF. The CDR3 bases are TGCGCCAGCAGCCAAGATGATTGGGCAGACCAAGAGACCCAGTACTTC.

J is TRBJ2-2 and V is TRBV15, with D possibly TRBD1 on 6 matching bases. The CDR3 totals 16 residues. Looked up from germline, CDR1 is LNHNV and CDR2 is YYDKDF (reference sequence). The V end lost 1 base, the J end lost 5 bases, and 14 bases lay between the germline ends. CDR3 nucleotide sequence: TGTGCCACCAGCAGAGGCTTTGGACAGTTAACCGGGGAGCTGTTTTTT. Protein product: CATSRGFGQLTGELFF.

The rearrangement uses TRBV19 and TRBJ2-3, with a tentative D call TRBD2 (6 bases). Germline V gene data show CDR1 as LNHDA and CDR2 as SQIVND (reference sequence). V lost 3 bases to trimming and J lost 0 bases, with 16 bases between them. This CDR3 region has 17 residues. CDR3 amino acids: CASSILLASKSTDTQYF. In nucleotides, the CDR3 is TGTGCCAGTAGTATCCTCCTAGCGTCCAAAAGCACAGATACGCAGTATTTT.

This chain uses TRBV24-1 with TRBJ2-3, with 8 bases lining up with TRBD2. The CDR3 length is 19 residues. The junction had 17 bases not matched to a gene; V was cut back by 1 base and J by 6 bases. The germline CDR1 and CDR2 sequences are KGHDR and SFDVKD. The CDR3 nucleotides read TGTGCCACCAGTGATTTTCGTTTGTCTAGCGGGTTTACAAAGGATACGCAGTATTTT. Its translation: CATSDFRLSSGFTKDTQYF.

This clone has ten or more counts. The chain combines TRBV9 with TRBJ2-7, with 9 positions matching TRBD2. V dropped 3 bases and J dropped 4; count of bases not matched to a gene: 8. CDR3 length: 15 amino acids. In germline, CDR1 is SGDLS, CDR2 YYNGEE. CDR3 residues: CASSGGSGSTYEQYF. The CDR3 nucleotides are TGTGCCAGCAGCGGGGGTAGCGGGAGTACGTACGAGCAGTACTTC. Full variable domain (rest looked up from reference TRBV9 and TRBJ2-7): DSGVTQTPKHLITATGQRVTLRCSPRSGDLSVYWYQQSLDQGLQFLIQYYNGEERAKGNILERFSAQQFPDLHSELNLSSLELGDSALYFCASSGGSGSTYEQYFGPGTRLTVT.

This chain joins TRBV27 and TRBJ1-2; TRBD1 is a possible D gene (6 bases). V lost 8 bases and J lost 6, with 10 bases in between. Germline V gene sequence: CDR1 MNHEY, CDR2 SMNVEV (reference sequence). The CDR3 has 11 amino acids. The chain's CDR3 is CASSQGNGYTF. The CDR3 bases are TGTGCCAGCTCACAGGGAAATGGCTACACCTTC.

This clone was detected many times. The rearrangement links TRBV9 to TRBJ1-5, with D possibly TRBD1 on 6 matching bases. With 5 bases removed from V and 0 bases from J, the gap between germline ends came to 9 bases. The germline gives CDR1 SGDLS, CDR2 YYNGEE. This CDR3 region has 14 residues. CDR3 sequence (DNA): TGTGCCAGCAGTAAGGGGGTTAGCAATCAGCCCCAGCATTTT. It codes for CASSKGVSNQPQHF.